This entry is about one T cell receptor beta chain. Antigen: not known. One end of the junction fails to match germline, which may point to a read error. The germline V gene encodes CDR1 MNHEY and CDR2 SMNVEV (reference sequence). This CDR3 has 17 residues. The data belong to a study of a mutant IDH1 vaccine in newly diagnosed glioma. In the study overall: Commencement of vaccination occurred 4-6 weeks following radiotherapy alone, or concurrently with temozolomide cycles. Averaging approximately 40 years of age, treated patients were around 60% male and about 38% female.

Regarding time point: week 47, end of study. A 20-mer mutant IDH1 peptide at 300 ug was injected subcutaneously with topical imiquimod. Produced via immunoSEQ multiplex PCR; TCRdb's table is partial and in-frame only. The table has some 60,000 clones, roughly four fifths seen once. The chain combines TRBV27 with TRBJ2-6; 7 nucleotides align to TRBD1. This material consisted of PBMCs, taken from a glioma patient whose treatment included an IDH1 peptide vaccine. The receptor was isolated from a woman between 50 and 59 years old with glioma. CDR3 sequence reads: CASSLSTGFTGANVLTF. The CDR3 DNA reads TGTGCCAGCAGTCTATCGACAGGGTTTACTGGGGCCAACGTCCTGACTTTC.